This T cell receptor beta chain comes out of a study of T-cell reconstitution after alpha-beta-depleted transplantation in children. There are a few counts of this clonotype. Library preparation (for TCRbeta) was performed with unique molecular identifiers. A single record per CDR3 protein comes from TCRdb applying MiXCR to the PCR reads. The sample has 500,000 or so distinct CDR3 sequences, roughly 33% seen once; the top ten hold 2% to 3%. The germline V and J ends were trimmed by 0 bases and 0 bases, with 5 bases remaining between them. This CDR3 region has 15 residues. Germline-derived CDR1 and CDR2 are SGHTA and FQGNSA.

The clonotype originates from a human donor who donated a stem cell graft to a child with aplastic anemia. Sequenced material: PBMCs from the stem cell graft donor, taken from the stem cell graft. This sequence joins TRBV7-2 and TRBJ2-2, with no clear D. The CDR3 reads CASSLAPTNTGELFF. In DNA form, the CDR3 reads TGTGCCAGCAGCTTAGCTCCGACGAACACCGGGGAGCTGTTTTTT.